These 26 T cell receptor beta chains share one sample of origin, sequenced in a study of T cells in Graves' hyperthyroidism and ophthalmopathy. Amplification targeted TCR beta CDR3 regions from RNA transcripts. HTBI primers were used for first-round RT-PCR of the TCR CDR3. TCRdb recomputed calls from the multiplex PCR reads with MiXCR, one row per CDR3 protein. The profile shows around 500,000 distinct CDR3 sequences, 20% to 25% of them singletons. Material: blood. All receptors come from a woman in her 70s with Graves' ophthalmopathy.

The chain uses TRBV19 and TRBJ1-1; possibly TRBD1 for D (5 bases). The ends were cut back, 3 bases at V and 6 bases at J, with 8 bases in the middle. This CDR3 comprises 12 residues. Germline assignment: CDR1 LNHDA and CDR2 SQIVND (reference sequence). CDR3 amino acids: CASSIGGAEAFF. The CDR3 DNA sequence: TGTGCCAGTAGTATTGGGGGGGCTGAAGCTTTCTTT.

V and J are TRBV6-1 and TRBJ1-1, with TRBD1 matching 7 bases. Germline assignment: CDR1 MNHNS and CDR2 SASEGT. The V segment lost 4 bases and the J segment 3 bases; nucleotides outside the gene matches: 5. This CDR3 spans 14 amino acids. CDR3 sequence reads: CASSGQGPHTEAFF. The CDR3 DNA reads TGTGCCAGCAGTGGACAGGGTCCCCACACTGAAGCTTTCTTT.

This clonotype was counted only a few times. V and J are TRBV12-3 or TRBV12-4 and TRBJ1-1, with D maybe TRBD1 (6 bases). The CDR3 extends over 15 amino acids. V lost 7 bases and J lost 2, with 17 bases in between. CDR3 sequence reads: CASIKGGLLNTEAFF. The CDR3 coding sequence is TGTGCCAGCATCAAGGGGGGCCTATTAAACACTGAAGCTTTCTTT.

The sample holds a few counts of this clonotype. J is TRBJ1-3 and V is TRBV7-6; tentative D call: TRBD1 (5 bases). The CDR3 is made up of 15 amino acids. Germline-derived CDR1 and CDR2 are SGHVS and FNYEAQ. With 5 bases removed from V and 2 bases from J, the gap between germline ends came to 13 bases. The CDR3 region is CASSQGATPGNTIYF. The CDR3 bases are TGTGCCAGCAGCCAGGGTGCAACCCCTGGAAACACCATATATTTT.

V is TRBV5-4 and J is TRBJ2-3; no clear D. The CDR3 covers 15 residues. CDR1 is SGHNT, CDR2 YYREEE, per germline (reference sequence). Trimming took off 0 bases at V and 1 base at J, with 9 bases between the two ends. The CDR3 is CASSLARSGTDTQYF. The CDR3 DNA reads as TGTGCCAGCAGCTTGGCCCGGAGTGGCACAGATACGCAGTATTTT.

Ten or more counts support this clonotype. The gene calls are TRBV11-2 and TRBJ1-5, with D hard to call. The CDR3 totals 15 residues. V lost 3 bases to trimming and J lost 0 bases, with 9 bases between them. Germline CDR1 reads SGHAT; CDR2 reads FQNNGV. CDR3 nucleotide sequence: TGTGCCAGCAGCTTCTCATCGGGTAGCAATCAGCCCCAGCATTTT. Residues: CASSFSSGSNQPQHF.

In its sample, this clonotype was seen a few times. This sequence joins TRBV12-3 or TRBV12-4 and TRBJ2-2; 11 positions agree with TRBD2. The CDR3 consists of 15 residues. V trimming: 8 bases; J trimming: 7 bases; junction bases outside the gene matches: 9. CDR3 in DNA: TGTGCCAGCGGAAGGCTAGCGGGAGGTATCGGGGAGCTGTTTTTT. Translated: CASGRLAGGIGELFF.

CDR3 bases: TGCGCCAGCAGCCCCGGGGGGGCTAGGGCCTACGAGCAGTACTTC. This encodes CASSPGGARAYEQYF. The chain links TRBV5-1 to TRBJ2-7; 8 nucleotides agree with TRBD2. J gave up 2 bases and V 4 bases, and 8 bases lay outside the gene matches. From germline, CDR1 is SGHRS and CDR2 YFSETQ. The CDR3 has 15 residues. Full variable domain (rest looked up from reference TRBV5-1 and TRBJ2-7): KAGVTQTPRYLIKTRGQQVTLSCSPISGHRSVSWYQQTPGQGLQFLFEYFSETQRNKGNFPGRFSGRQFSNSRSEMNVSTLELGDSALYLCASSPGGARAYEQYFGPGTRLTVT.

This chain connects TRBV5-6 to TRBJ2-1; a weak D match, TRBD1 (5 bases). The J call may be incorrect, as the DNA end agrees better with TRBJ2-7. The CDR3 spans 16 residues. The V gene's germline CDR1 is SGHDT and CDR2 YYEEEE. In nucleotides, the CDR3 is TGTGCCAGCAGCTCCCCTCCGACGACAGTTGGTAGTGAGCAGTACTTC. It specifies CASSSPPTTVGSEQYF.

This clonotype turned up a few times. This chain connects TRBV3-1 to TRBJ1-1; possibly TRBD1 for D (6 bases). Germline CDR1 reads LGHDT; CDR2 reads YNNKEL (reference sequence). This CDR3 has 14 residues. V gave up 1 base and J gave up 7 bases, with 13 bases separating them. The CDR3 nucleotides read TGTGCCAGCAGCCAAGTCGGCCAAGGGGGTGAAGCTTTCTTT. Translation gives CASSQVGQGGEAFF.

This chain links TRBV2 with TRBJ2-3; no clear D gene. CDR3 length: 14 amino acids. Looked up from germline, CDR1 is SNHLY and CDR2 is FYNNEI. With 2 bases removed from V and 2 bases from J, the gap between germline ends came to 8 bases. DNA of the CDR3: TGTGCCAGCAGTGAATTACTTGACACAGATACGCAGTATTTT. Translation gives CASSELLDTDTQYF.

This chain uses TRBV6-1 with TRBJ1-1, with TRBD1 matching 9 bases. V shed 6 bases and J 5 bases; nucleotides not matched to a gene: 4. Looked up from germline, CDR1 is MNHNS and CDR2 is SASEGT. CDR3 length equals 13 residues. CDR3 residues: CASRETGGTEAFF. The CDR3 region has the DNA TGTGCCAGCAGGGAGACAGGGGGTACTGAAGCTTTCTTT.

The chain uses TRBV15 and TRBJ2-1, with 9 bases fitting TRBD2. Trimming at V came to 5 bases and at J to 5 bases, leaving 7 bases not matched to a gene. CDR1 LNHNV and CDR2 YYDKDF come from the germline V gene (reference sequence). The CDR3 contains 15 residues. CDR3 sequence (DNA): TGTGCCACCAGCGGGATAGCGGGAGCTCACAATGAGCAGTTCTTC. Translated: CATSGIAGAHNEQFF.

This clonotype was detected a few times. The J gene is TRBJ2-3, the V gene TRBV19, with D possibly TRBD2 on 5 matching bases. The CDR3 spans 15 residues. Trimming took 2 bases from V and 0 from J, leaving 9 bases between them. Germline CDR1 LNHDA, CDR2 SQIVND (reference sequence). This chain's CDR3 is CASSISGTSTDTQYF. CDR3 in DNA: TGTGCCAGTAGTATAAGCGGAACTAGCACAGATACGCAGTATTTT.

This clonotype was recorded at least ten times. This sequence joins TRBV6-1 and TRBJ2-7; possibly TRBD2 for D (5 bases). Trimming left V 4 bases short and J 3 bases short, with 10 bases between. The germline gives CDR1 MNHNS, CDR2 SASEGT. The CDR3 covers 13 residues. The CDR3 bases are TGTGCCAGCAGTGCCGGAGGCGGCTACGAGCAGTACTTC. Amino acids: CASSAGGGYEQYF.

The chain links TRBV3-1 to TRBJ1-2; TRBD1 matches 7 bases. Germline V CDR1 and CDR2: LGHDT, YNNKEL (reference sequence). V lost 3 bases and J lost 2; bases outside the gene matches: 6. CDR3 length equals 15 residues. CDR3 sequence: CASSHGTAVNYGYTF. The DNA for the CDR3 is TGTGCCAGCAGCCATGGGACAGCCGTAAACTATGGCTACACCTTC.

The CDR3, as DNA: TGTGCCAGCAGCCGCACAGGGGAGACCTACAATGAGCAGTTCTTC. It codes for CASSRTGETYNEQFF. J is TRBJ2-1 and V is TRBV7-2, with 7 nucleotides matching TRBD1. Germline CDR1 and CDR2: SGHTA and FQGNSA. CDR3 length equals 15 residues. V dropped 5 bases and J dropped 2; count of bases not matched to a gene: 6. The entire variable domain, with the rest obtained from reference TRBV7-2 and TRBJ2-1, is as follows: GAGVSQSPSNKVTEKGKDVELRCDPISGHTALYWYRQSLGQGLEFLIYFQGNSAPDKSGLPSDRFSAERTGGSVSTLTIQRTQQEDSAVYLCASSRTGETYNEQFFGPGTRLTVL.

This clonotype has just a few counts. The chain couples TRBV5-1 to TRBJ2-3, with D tentatively TRBD2 (6 bases). V was shortened by 4 bases and J by 2 bases, with 14 bases between the two germline ends. Germline loops: CDR1 SGHRS, CDR2 YFSETQ. CDR3 length equals 15 residues. In DNA, the CDR3 is TGCGCCAGCAGCACGTACCGGGACTCCACAGATACGCAGTATTTT. Translated, it gives CASSTYRDSTDTQYF.

The chain links TRBV6-6 to TRBJ2-1; 8 bases match TRBD2. The CDR3 covers 14 residues. In germline, CDR1 is MNHNY, CDR2 SVGAGI (reference sequence). V shed 0 bases, J shed 10 bases, and the junction held 5 bases outside the gene matches. CDR3 in amino acids: CASSYSTGGVEQFF. In nucleotides, the CDR3 is TGTGCCAGCAGTTACTCGACGGGAGGGGTCGAGCAGTTCTTC.

The V gene is TRBV29-1, the J gene TRBJ2-7; the match to TRBD2 covers 12 bases. CDR1 and CDR2 from the germline V gene are SQVTM and ANQGSEA. V lost 5 bases, J lost 5 bases, and 7 bases stayed unmatched. The CDR3 is 14 residues long. The CDR3 DNA sequence: TGCAGCGTTAATGGACTAGCGGGAATTAACGAGCAGTACTTC. Translating it yields CSVNGLAGINEQYF.

Points on this clonotype: A much larger clone differs by one base, so this may be a read error. J is TRBJ1-1 and V is TRBV6-9; TRBD1 matches at 7 bases. The V and J ends lost 2 bases and 4 bases, in that order; junction bases with no gene match: 4. The CDR3 is 14 residues long. From germline, CDR1 is MNHGY and CDR2 SVAAGI. CDR3 DNA sequence: TGTGCCAGCAGTTATGGACAGGCTACCACTGAAGCTTTCTTT. Protein product: CASSYGQATTEAFF.

V is TRBV10-3 and J is TRBJ2-1, with 12 bases identical to TRBD2. The CDR3 contains 16 residues. Germline V CDR1 and CDR2: ENHRY, SYGVKD. V shed 6 bases, J shed 0 bases, and the junction held 3 bases outside the gene matches. The CDR3 sequence is CAIRQTSGGSYNEQFF. CDR3 in DNA: TGTGCCATCAGGCAGACTAGCGGGGGCTCCTACAATGAGCAGTTCTTC.

This clonotype has more than one count but fewer than ten. This chain uses TRBV2 with TRBJ2-5; D gene uncertain. Germline V gives CDR1 SNHLY, CDR2 FYNNEI. The length of the CDR3 is 11 residues. V lost 6 bases and J lost 5, with 7 bases in between. CDR3 in amino acids: CASRGWETQYF. CDR3 bases: TGTGCCAGCAGGGGATGGGAGACCCAGTACTTC.

V is TRBV3-1 and J is TRBJ1-2, with TRBD1 identical over 9 bases. The junction had 9 bases not matched to a gene; V was cut back by 1 base and J by 6 bases. The CDR3 sequence is 16 residues long. Per germline, CDR1 LGHDT and CDR2 YNNKEL (reference sequence). DNA for the CDR3: TGTGCCAGCAGCCAAGTCGCCCGGACAGGGGTCAATGGCTACACCTTC. This encodes CASSQVARTGVNGYTF.

The rearrangement joins TRBV10-3 to TRBJ1-1; TRBD1 might be the D (6 bases). This CDR3 is 15 amino acids long. V was shortened by 0 bases and J by 4 bases, with 12 bases between the two germline ends. Germline V CDR1 and CDR2: ENHRY, SYGVKD. CDR3 sequence reads: CAISESVRGVTEAFF. The CDR3, as DNA: TGTGCCATCAGTGAGTCAGTGAGGGGGGTCACTGAAGCTTTCTTT.

This clonotype occurred many times. The chain has TRBV7-9 and TRBJ1-1; D unresolved. This CDR3 spans 13 amino acids. In germline, CDR1 is SEHNR, CDR2 FQNEAQ (reference sequence). Trimming took 8 bases from V and 1 from J, leaving 11 bases between them. CDR3 sequence (DNA): TGTGCCAGCCACTCCCTCGAGAACACTGAAGCTTTCTTT. The encoded protein is CASHSLENTEAFF.